This TCR beta chain was found in a study of T-cell reconstitution after alpha-beta-depleted transplantation in children. Overall study findings and caveats: One year after transplant, T-cell counts and diversity came mostly from newly produced T cells. Some patients' high day-60 TCRbeta diversity was traced to surviving recipient T cells and thymic progenitors.

Ten or more counts support this clonotype. What it recognizes is unknown. The length of the CDR3 is 14 residues. Germline V gives CDR1 DFQATT, CDR2 SNEGSKA (reference sequence). V gave up 6 bases and J gave up 3 bases, with 17 bases separating them. Using unique molecular identifiers, the investigators prepared the TCRbeta library. Each CDR3 protein is one row after TCRdb ran MiXCR on the PCR reads. This table holds some 550,000 distinct CDR3 sequences, 23% found once. The sample here was PBMCs, mostly from graft donor cells, taken 360 days after TCRalphabeta/CD19-depleted stem cell transplant. The V and J genes are TRBV20-1 and TRBJ1-1, with D tentatively TRBD1 (6 bases). This TCR was sampled from a boy in the first two years of life who had a stem cell transplant for acute myeloid leukemia, so the T cells may come from the graft donor. The CDR3: CSATQGWVDTEAFF. Written as DNA, the CDR3 is TGCAGTGCAACACAGGGATGGGTGGACACTGAAGCTTTCTTT.